Listed here are 23 T cell receptor beta chains from one sample, sequenced in a study of blood T cell repertoires in COVID-19. Sequencing was performed with immunoSEQ multiplex PCR; in TCRdb, only in-frame clones are kept and a portion is missing. The repertoire holds 150,000 to 200,000 clones, with over 75% as singletons. Sequencing was done on a sample of peripheral blood. The receptors were gathered from a man aged 55 to 70 with active or convalescent COVID-19.

This rearrangement joins TRBV3-1 (or the pseudogene TRBV3-2) to TRBJ1-1; D might be TRBD1 (6 bases). Per germline, CDR1 LGHDT and CDR2 YNNKEL (reference sequence). The V end lost 1 base, the J end lost 3 bases, and 9 bases lay between the germline ends. The CDR3 consists of 14 residues. The CDR3: CASSQASGDTEAFF. The CDR3 DNA follows: TGTGCCAGCAGCCAAGCATCAGGGGACACTGAAGCTTTCTTT.

The rearrangement links TRBV12-3 or TRBV12-4 to TRBJ1-2, with D unresolved. V lost 0 bases and J lost 7, with 6 bases in between. CDR3 length: 12 residues. CDR3 sequence (DNA): TGTGCCAGCAGTTTAGCGACATTTGGCTACACCTTC. Its translation is CASSLATFGYTF.

A single count supports this clone. This rearrangement joins TRBV7-9 to TRBJ1-1, with 9 bases identical to TRBD1. This CDR3 is 17 amino acids long. V lost 1 base, J lost 6 bases, and 12 bases stayed unmatched. Germline V gene data show CDR1 as SEHNR and CDR2 as FQNEAQ (reference sequence). CDR3 amino acids: CASSLVGQGSRGAEAFF. CDR3 in DNA: TGTGCCAGCAGCTTAGTGGGACAGGGATCCCGAGGGGCTGAAGCTTTCTTT.

V and J are TRBV2 and TRBJ1-1, with 8 bases identical to TRBD1. Germline CDR1 and CDR2: SNHLY and FYNNEI. This CDR3 is built from 13 residues. V lost 9 bases to trimming and J lost 2 bases; unmatched junction nucleotides: 5. The CDR3 bases are TGTGCCAGACAGGGGGAAAAAAACACTGAAGCTTTCTTT. Amino acid sequence: CARQGEKNTEAFF.

The J gene is TRBJ2-7, the V gene TRBV7-2; 7 bases agree with TRBD2. The CDR3 extends over 16 amino acids. CDR1 SGHTA and CDR2 FQGNSA come from the germline V gene. The junction had 12 bases not matched to a gene; V was cut back by 2 bases and J by 5 bases. The CDR3 DNA reads TGTGCCAGCAGCTTAAGCTCTGGGCGGGAGAGGAACGAGCAGTACTTC. Amino acids: CASSLSSGRERNEQYF.

This sequence joins TRBV18 and TRBJ2-4; 9 nucleotides align to TRBD1. Losses at the gene ends were 4 bases for V and 3 bases for J; bases not matched to a gene: 4. The CDR3 consists of 15 residues. The germline V gene has CDR1 KGHSH and CDR2 LQKENI. CDR3: CASSLGQGYKNIQYF. The DNA of the CDR3 is TGTGCCAGCTCACTGGGACAGGGCTACAAAAACATTCAGTACTTC.

The chain couples TRBV20-1 to TRBJ2-1, with no clear D. This CDR3 is built from 10 residues. V was cut by 4 bases and J by 6 bases, with 4 bases left in between. The germline gives CDR1 DFQATT, CDR2 SNEGSKA (reference sequence). In nucleotides, the CDR3 is TGCAGTGCTACTATCAATGAGCAGTTCTTC. Translating gives CSATINEQFF.

This clone was observed a single time. The chain recombines TRBV9 with TRBJ2-2; D gene unclear. This CDR3 comprises 15 residues. Trimming shortened V by 0 bases and J by 4 bases, and 10 bases separated the two germline ends. Germline loops: CDR1 SGDLS, CDR2 YYNGEE. CDR3 DNA sequence: TGTGCCAGCAGCGTAGGTGCTAGAACCACCGGGGAGCTGTTTTTT. Translation gives CASSVGARTTGELFF.

The chain links TRBV19 to TRBJ2-1; D may be TRBD1 (5 bases). There are 15 residues in the CDR3. V lost 5 bases to trimming and J lost 2 bases, with 13 bases between them. CDR1 is LNHDA, CDR2 SQIVND, per germline (reference sequence). Written as DNA, the CDR3 is TGTGCCAGTAGTCTCAGGCCAGGGACCTACAATGAGCAGTTCTTC. Amino acids: CASSLRPGTYNEQFF.

This chain uses TRBV19 with TRBJ1-2; D not certain. The ends were cut back, 10 bases at V and 4 bases at J, with 10 bases in the middle. Per germline, CDR1 LNHDA and CDR2 SQIVND (reference sequence). This CDR3 spans 11 amino acids. CDR3 coding DNA: TGTGCCACCCAGAACATCTATGGCTACACCTTC. This sequence encodes CATQNIYGYTF.

The V and J genes are TRBV7-9 and TRBJ1-1; 11 bases agree with TRBD1. The trim removed 5 bases at V and 4 bases at J, leaving 6 bases unmatched. There are 15 residues in the CDR3. CDR1 and CDR2 (germline): SEHNR, FQNEAQ (reference sequence). As DNA, the CDR3 is TGTGCCAGCAGCACCTCCGGGACAGGGGGCACTGAAGCTTTCTTT. Amino acids: CASSTSGTGGTEAFF.

Remarks on this clone: The junction and the germline gene differ at one end; a read error may be behind it. The chain joins TRBV3-1 (or the pseudogene TRBV3-2) to TRBJ2-1; 9 positions match TRBD2. Germline values: CDR1 LGHDT, CDR2 YNNKEL (reference sequence). This CDR3 is built from 13 residues. The CDR3 nucleotides are TGTGCCAGCAGCCCTCCCGGTGGGGCTAGCGGGGTCTTC. It is translated as CASSPPGGASGVF.

V is TRBV5-1 and J is TRBJ2-5, with a possible D match to TRBD2 (5 bases). The CDR3 covers 15 residues. The V and J ends lost 5 bases and 2 bases respectively, with 16 bases between them. In germline, CDR1 is SGHRS, CDR2 YFSETQ. The CDR3 sequence: CASRRSGRDQETQYF. The CDR3 nucleotides read TGCGCCAGCAGAAGATCCGGCCGGGATCAAGAGACCCAGTACTTC. Combining the CDR3 with reference TRBV5-1 and TRBJ2-5 gives the whole variable domain KAGVTQTPRYLIKTRGQQVTLSCSPISGHRSVSWYQQTPGQGLQFLFEYFSETQRNKGNFPGRFSGRQFSNSRSEMNVSTLELGDSALYLCASRRSGRDQETQYFGPGTRLLVL.

The chain joins TRBV3-1 (or the pseudogene TRBV3-2) to TRBJ2-3, with D unresolved. This CDR3 comprises 12 residues. Germline V gene sequence: CDR1 LGHDT, CDR2 YNNKEL (reference sequence). V was cut by 4 bases and J by 6 bases, with 8 bases left in between. CDR3 in amino acids: CASSPDGDTQYF. CDR3 sequence (DNA): TGTGCCAGCAGCCCAGACGGGGATACGCAGTATTTT.

The chain employs TRBV19 and TRBJ2-2; 7 nucleotides align to TRBD1. Trimming took 3 bases from V and 5 from J; bases not matched to a gene: 6. The CDR3 runs 15 residues. The germline CDR1 and CDR2 sequences are LNHDA and SQIVND (reference sequence). The CDR3 is CASSMVARGTGELFF. The CDR3 DNA sequence: TGTGCCAGTAGTATGGTAGCCAGGGGGACCGGGGAGCTGTTTTTT.

The chain carries TRBV2 and TRBJ1-1; 8 positions match TRBD1. Unmatched junction bases numbered 7, after V lost 6 bases and J lost 1 base. In germline, CDR1 is SNHLY, CDR2 FYNNEI. This CDR3 comprises 15 residues. The CDR3 is CASSLDRGSNTEAFF. CDR3 nucleotide sequence: TGTGCCAGCAGCCTAGACAGGGGTTCGAACACTGAAGCTTTCTTT.

The gene calls are TRBV2 and TRBJ2-4; 8 nucleotides align to TRBD2. Germline V lookup: CDR1 SNHLY, CDR2 FYNNEI. V was clipped by 4 bases and J by 4 bases; unmatched bases: 6. The length of the CDR3 is 15 residues. CDR3 residues: CASSGLAGNKNIQYF. The CDR3 region has the DNA TGTGCCAGCAGTGGGCTAGCGGGCAATAAAAACATTCAGTACTTC.

The chain has TRBV5-1 and TRBJ2-7; 8 bases match TRBD2. This CDR3 region has 15 residues. Germline loops: CDR1 SGHRS, CDR2 YFSETQ. The junction had 13 bases not matched to a gene; V was cut back by 7 bases and J by 4 bases. In nucleotides, the CDR3 is TGCGCCAGCTCTCTCGGGGGGGGCAGGTCTTACGAGCAGTACTTC. Translated, it gives CASSLGGGRSYEQYF.

V and J are TRBV10-3 and TRBJ2-6; D unclear. Trimming took off 0 bases at V and 4 bases at J, with 4 bases between the two ends. This CDR3 has 14 residues. CDR1 ENHRY and CDR2 SYGVKD come from the germline V gene. The DNA for the CDR3 is TGTGCCATCAGTGAGTCGGCAGGGGCCAACGTCCTGACTTTC. Its protein product is CAISESAGANVLTF.

This clone showed up just a few times. In the same sample, other DNA sequences code for this CDR3. The genes are TRBV27 and TRBJ1-4; no firm D call. Germline V gives CDR1 MNHEY, CDR2 SMNVEV (reference sequence). V was trimmed by 3 bases and J by 2 bases, leaving 7 bases between them. This CDR3 has 14 residues. The CDR3 nucleotides read TGTGCCAGCAGTTTTTCCGGGACTAATGAAAAACTGTTTTTT. This gives the protein CASSFSGTNEKLFF.

The rearrangement uses TRBV10-1 and TRBJ2-1; the match to TRBD2 covers 11 bases. CDR1 WNHNN and CDR2 SYGVQD come from the germline V gene (reference sequence). The CDR3 length is 15 residues. J gave up 4 bases and V 3 bases, and 2 bases lay outside the gene matches. As DNA, the CDR3 is TGCGCCAGCAGTGACAGGACTAGCGGGTACAATGAGCAGTTCTTC. Protein: CASSDRTSGYNEQFF.

This chain connects TRBV5-6 to TRBJ2-2; TRBD1 agrees at 9 bases. Germline V gives CDR1 SGHDT, CDR2 YYEEEE. The CDR3 has 16 residues. V lost 3 bases, J lost 6 bases, and 9 bases stayed unmatched. CDR3 DNA: TGTGCCAGCAGCTATAGGGGGACAGGGTGGCCCGGGGAGCTGTTTTTT. It encodes CASSYRGTGWPGELFF.

The chain combines TRBV29-1 with TRBJ1-2; 7 bases align to TRBD1. The ends lost 7 bases at V and 8 bases at J; junction bases unmatched: 13. Germline V gene lookup returns CDR1 SQVTM and CDR2 ANQGSEA. The CDR3 sequence is 13 residues long. In nucleotides, the CDR3 is TGCAGCGCACCCCCCCCGGACAGGTTCGGCTACACCTTC. Translating gives CSAPPPDRFGYTF.